This T cell receptor beta chain was recorded in a study of cytomegalovirus exposure and HLA in healthy donors. About this clone: Its antigen is not identified. One end of the junction is discordant with germline, which a read error may explain. The same CDR3 can be traced to other DNA sequences in this sample.

Whole-study results and caveats: Fewer N-insertions than the roughly 700-donor mean were reportedly shown by an Asian-associated ancestry cluster in a later analysis. Researchers reported in a later analysis that a missense DCLRE1C variant was tied to TCR beta V- and J-gene trimming.

The length of the CDR3 is 13 residues. Germline V CDR1 and CDR2: MRHNA, SNTAGT. A multiplex PCR was run with 60 Vbeta primers and 13 Jbeta primers. Original methodology: Later, roughly 77 million unique TCR beta chains were counted in an analysis, and roughly 10 million of them were shared. Repertoires were generated with immunoSEQ multiplex PCR, while TCRdb's copy carries only in-frame clones and drops some. The V and J calls and the clone size are those of that table, but D and trimming were determined from the DNA. The sample contains just over 95,000 clones, about 81% of which appear only once. The sample was PBMCs. The J gene is TRBJ2-1, the V gene TRBV6-4; tentative D call: TRBD2 (5 bases). This receptor was identified in a middle-aged woman in good health and CMV-seropositive. The CDR3: CASSEEVYNEQFF. The CDR3 DNA reads as TGTGCCAGCAGTGAGGAGGTTTACAATGAGCAATTCTTC.